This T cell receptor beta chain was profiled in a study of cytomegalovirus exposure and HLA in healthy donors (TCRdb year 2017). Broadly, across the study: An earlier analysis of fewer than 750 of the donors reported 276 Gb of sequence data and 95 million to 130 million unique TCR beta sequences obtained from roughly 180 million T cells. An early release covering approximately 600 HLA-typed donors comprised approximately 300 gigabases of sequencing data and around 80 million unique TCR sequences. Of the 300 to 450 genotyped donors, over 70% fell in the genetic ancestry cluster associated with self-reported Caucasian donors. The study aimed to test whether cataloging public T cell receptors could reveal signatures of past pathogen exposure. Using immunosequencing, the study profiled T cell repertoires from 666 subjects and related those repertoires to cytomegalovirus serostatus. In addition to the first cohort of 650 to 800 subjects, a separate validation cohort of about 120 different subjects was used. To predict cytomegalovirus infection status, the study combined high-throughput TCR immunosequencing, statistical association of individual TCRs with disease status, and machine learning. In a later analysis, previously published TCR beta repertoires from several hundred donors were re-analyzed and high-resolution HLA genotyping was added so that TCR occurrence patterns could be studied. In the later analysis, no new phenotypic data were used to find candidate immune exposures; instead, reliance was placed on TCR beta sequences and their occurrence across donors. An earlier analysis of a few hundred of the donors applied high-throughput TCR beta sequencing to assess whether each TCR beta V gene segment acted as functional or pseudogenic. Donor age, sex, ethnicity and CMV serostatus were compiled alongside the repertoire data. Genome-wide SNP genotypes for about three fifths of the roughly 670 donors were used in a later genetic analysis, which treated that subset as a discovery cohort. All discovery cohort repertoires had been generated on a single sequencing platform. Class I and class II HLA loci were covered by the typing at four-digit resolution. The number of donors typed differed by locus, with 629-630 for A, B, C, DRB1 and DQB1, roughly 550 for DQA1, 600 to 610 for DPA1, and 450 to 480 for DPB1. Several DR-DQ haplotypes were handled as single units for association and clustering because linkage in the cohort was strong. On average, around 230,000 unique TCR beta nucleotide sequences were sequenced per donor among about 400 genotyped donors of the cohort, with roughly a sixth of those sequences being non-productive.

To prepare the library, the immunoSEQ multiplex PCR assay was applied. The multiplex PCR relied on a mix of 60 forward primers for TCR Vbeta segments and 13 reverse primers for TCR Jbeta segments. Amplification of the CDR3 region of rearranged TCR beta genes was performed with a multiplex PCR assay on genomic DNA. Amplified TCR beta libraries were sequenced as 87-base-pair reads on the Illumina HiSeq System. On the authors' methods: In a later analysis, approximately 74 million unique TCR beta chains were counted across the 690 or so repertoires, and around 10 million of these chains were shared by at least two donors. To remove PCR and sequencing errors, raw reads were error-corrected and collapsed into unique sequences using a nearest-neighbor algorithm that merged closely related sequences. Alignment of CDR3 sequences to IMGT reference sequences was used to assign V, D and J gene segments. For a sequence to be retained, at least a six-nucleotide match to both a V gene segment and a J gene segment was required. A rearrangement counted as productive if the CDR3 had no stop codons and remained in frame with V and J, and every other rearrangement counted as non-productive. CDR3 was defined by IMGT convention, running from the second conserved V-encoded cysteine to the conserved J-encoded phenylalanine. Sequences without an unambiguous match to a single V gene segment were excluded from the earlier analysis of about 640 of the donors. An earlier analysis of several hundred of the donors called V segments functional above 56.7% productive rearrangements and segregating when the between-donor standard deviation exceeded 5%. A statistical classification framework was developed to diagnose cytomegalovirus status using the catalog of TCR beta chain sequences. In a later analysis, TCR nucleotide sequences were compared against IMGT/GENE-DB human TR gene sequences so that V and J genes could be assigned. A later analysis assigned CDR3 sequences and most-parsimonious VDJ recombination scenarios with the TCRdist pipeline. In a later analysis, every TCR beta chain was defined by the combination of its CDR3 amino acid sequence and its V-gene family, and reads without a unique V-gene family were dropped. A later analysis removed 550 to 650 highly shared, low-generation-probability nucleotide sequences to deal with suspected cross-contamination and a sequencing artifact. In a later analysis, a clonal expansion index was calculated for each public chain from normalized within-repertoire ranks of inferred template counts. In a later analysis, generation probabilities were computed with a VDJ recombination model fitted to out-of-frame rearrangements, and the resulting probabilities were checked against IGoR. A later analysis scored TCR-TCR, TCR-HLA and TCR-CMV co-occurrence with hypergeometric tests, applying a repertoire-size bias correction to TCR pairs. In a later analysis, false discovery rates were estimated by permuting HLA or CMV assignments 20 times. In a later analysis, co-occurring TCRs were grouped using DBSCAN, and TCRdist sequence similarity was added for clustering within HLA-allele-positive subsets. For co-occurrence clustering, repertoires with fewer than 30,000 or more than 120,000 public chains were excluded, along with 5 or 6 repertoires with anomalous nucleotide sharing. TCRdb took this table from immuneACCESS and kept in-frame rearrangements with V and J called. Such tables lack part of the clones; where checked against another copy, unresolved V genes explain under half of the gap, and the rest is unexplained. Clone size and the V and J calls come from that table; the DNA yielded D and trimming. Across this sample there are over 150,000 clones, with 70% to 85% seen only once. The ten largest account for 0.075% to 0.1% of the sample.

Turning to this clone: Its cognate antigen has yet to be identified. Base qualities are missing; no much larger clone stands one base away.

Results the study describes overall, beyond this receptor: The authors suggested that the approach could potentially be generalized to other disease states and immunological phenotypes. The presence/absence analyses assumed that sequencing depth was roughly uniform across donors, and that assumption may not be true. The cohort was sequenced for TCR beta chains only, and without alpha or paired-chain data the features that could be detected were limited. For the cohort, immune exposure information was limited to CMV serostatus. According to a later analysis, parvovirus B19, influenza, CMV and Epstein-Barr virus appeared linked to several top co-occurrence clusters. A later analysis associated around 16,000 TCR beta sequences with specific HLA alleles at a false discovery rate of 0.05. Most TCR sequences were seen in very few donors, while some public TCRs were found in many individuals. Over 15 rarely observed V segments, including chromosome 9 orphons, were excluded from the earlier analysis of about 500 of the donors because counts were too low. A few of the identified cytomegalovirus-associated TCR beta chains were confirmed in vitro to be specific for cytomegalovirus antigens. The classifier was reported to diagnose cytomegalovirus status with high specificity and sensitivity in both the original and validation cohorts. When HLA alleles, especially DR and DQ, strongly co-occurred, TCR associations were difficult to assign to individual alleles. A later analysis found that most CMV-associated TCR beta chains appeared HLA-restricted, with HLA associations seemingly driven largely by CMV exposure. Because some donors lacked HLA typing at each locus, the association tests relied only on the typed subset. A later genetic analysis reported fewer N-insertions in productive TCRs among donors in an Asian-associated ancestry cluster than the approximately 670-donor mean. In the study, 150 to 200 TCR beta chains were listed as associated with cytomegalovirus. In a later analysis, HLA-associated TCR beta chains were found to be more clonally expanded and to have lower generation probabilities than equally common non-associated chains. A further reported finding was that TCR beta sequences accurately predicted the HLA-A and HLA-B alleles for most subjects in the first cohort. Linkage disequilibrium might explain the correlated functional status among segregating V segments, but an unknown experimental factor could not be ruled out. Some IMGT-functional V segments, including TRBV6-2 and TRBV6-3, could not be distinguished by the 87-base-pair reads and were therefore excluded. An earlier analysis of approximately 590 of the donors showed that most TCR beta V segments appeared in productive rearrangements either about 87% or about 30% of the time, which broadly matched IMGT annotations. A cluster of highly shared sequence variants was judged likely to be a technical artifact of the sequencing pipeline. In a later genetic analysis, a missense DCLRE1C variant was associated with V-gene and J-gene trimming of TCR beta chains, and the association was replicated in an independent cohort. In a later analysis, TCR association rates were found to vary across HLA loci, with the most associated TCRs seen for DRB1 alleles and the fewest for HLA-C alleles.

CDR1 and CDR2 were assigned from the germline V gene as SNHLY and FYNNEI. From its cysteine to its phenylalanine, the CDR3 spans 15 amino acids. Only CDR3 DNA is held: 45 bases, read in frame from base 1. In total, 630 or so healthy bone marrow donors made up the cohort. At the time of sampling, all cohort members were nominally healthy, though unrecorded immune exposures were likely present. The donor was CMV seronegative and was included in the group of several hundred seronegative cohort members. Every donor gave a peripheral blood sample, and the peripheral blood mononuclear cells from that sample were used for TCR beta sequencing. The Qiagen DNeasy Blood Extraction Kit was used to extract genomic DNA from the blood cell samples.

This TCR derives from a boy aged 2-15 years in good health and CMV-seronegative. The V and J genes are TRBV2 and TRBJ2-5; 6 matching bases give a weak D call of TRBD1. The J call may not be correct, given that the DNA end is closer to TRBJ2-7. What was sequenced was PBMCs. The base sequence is TGTGCCAGCAGTGATCCCGTACAGGGTCCCTACGAGCAGTACTTC. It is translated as CASSDPVQGPYEQYF.